The sequence of this T cell receptor (beta chain) was determined in a study of shared clonotypes between healthy human individuals. On the study more broadly: Every donor yielded three CD4 naive, three CD4 memory, two CD8 naive and one CD8 memory plate. Points from the study as a whole: What rarefaction showed was incomplete sorted-subset sequencing despite large depth. Among four donors, approximately 5.4% of naive CD4 clonotypes were found in common.

Data came from immunoSEQ multiplex PCR; TCRdb stores just in-frame clones and leaves some out. The table records about 1 million clones, approximately 76% of them present only once. Regarding this clone: Its matching antigen is unknown.

Donors comprised healthy HIV-negative adults lacking recent acute infections or vaccinations. In germline, CDR1 is LNHDA, CDR2 SQIVND (reference sequence). V lost 3 bases and J 2 bases, leaving 13 bases between the germline ends. This CDR3 contains 15 residues. The V call is TRBV19, the J call TRBJ1-1; D uncertain. Sequenced input: memory CD4+ T cells sorted from blood. Specified subset: CD45RA-negative fraction. The sequence derives from a young man in good health. The CDR3 here is CASSISWTGNTEAFF. CDR3 bases: TGTGCCAGTAGTATCTCCTGGACCGGTAACACTGAAGCTTTCTTT.